These 27 T cell receptor beta chains share one sample of origin, sequenced in a study of T-cell reconstitution after alpha-beta-depleted transplantation in children. Preparation of the TCRbeta library was carried out with unique molecular identifiers. MiXCR was run by TCRdb on the PCR reads, yielding one entry per CDR3 protein. The profile shows around 670,000 distinct CDR3 sequences, about an eighth of them singletons. The sequencing here drew on PBMCs, taken before TCRalphabeta/CD19-depleted stem cell transplant. These receptors originate from a girl aged 2 to 10 with congenital amegakaryocytic thrombocytopenia, due to receive a stem cell transplant.

The V call is TRBV10-3, the J call TRBJ2-7, with 11 bases lining up with TRBD1. CDR3 length equals 15 residues. Unmatched junction bases numbered 4, after V lost 4 bases and J lost 2 bases. The germline V gene has CDR1 ENHRY and CDR2 SYGVKD. This CDR3 is CAISGQGQGAYEQYF. Written as DNA, the CDR3 is TGTGCCATCAGTGGTCAGGGACAGGGGGCCTACGAGCAGTACTTC.

The chain joins TRBV29-1 to TRBJ2-3; 9 bases are a match to TRBD1. V lost 0 bases to trimming and J lost 3 bases; unmatched junction nucleotides: 7. CDR3 length: 16 amino acids. In germline, CDR1 is SQVTM, CDR2 ANQGSEA. CDR3 loop: CSVEEGDREETDTQYF. CDR3 nucleotide sequence: TGCAGCGTTGAAGAGGGGGACAGGGAGGAAACAGATACGCAGTATTTT.

This clonotype has ten or more counts. DNA of the CDR3: TGTGCCAGCAGTTGGGGGGGACCCTACGAGCAGTACTTC. It translates to CASSWGGPYEQYF. The chain employs TRBV6-6 and TRBJ2-7; 7 bases agree with TRBD2. The CDR3 totals 13 residues. CDR1 and CDR2 (germline): MNHNY, SVGAGI (reference sequence). Germline trimming cut 4 bases from V and 2 bases from J; bases unmatched to any gene: 2.

The genes are TRBV20-1 and TRBJ2-3, with D maybe TRBD2 (6 bases). The CDR3 consists of 14 residues. V was cut by 1 base and J by 9 bases, with 17 bases left in between. Germline assignment: CDR1 DFQATT and CDR2 SNEGSKA (reference sequence). This CDR3 is CSARVGRGAWTQYF. DNA of the CDR3: TGCAGTGCTAGAGTTGGGCGGGGCGCGTGGACGCAGTATTTT.

About this clonotype itself: This sequence may be a read error, since a much larger clone differs from it by one base. The V and J genes are TRBV20-1 and TRBJ2-3, with TRBD2 matching 14 bases. Per the germline V gene, CDR1 is DFQATT and CDR2 is SNEGSKA (reference sequence). The CDR3 is made up of 17 amino acids. CDR3 nucleotide sequence: TGCTGTGCCAGAGCCGGGACTAGCGGGAGTGGTACAGATACGCAGTATTTT. Translated, it gives CCARAGTSGSGTDTQYF.

This clonotype was seen a few times. The chain uses TRBV10-3 and TRBJ1-6; no reliable D call. The CDR3 extends over 16 amino acids. V was pared by 0 bases and J by 6 bases, with 12 bases between. Germline V lookup: CDR1 ENHRY, CDR2 SYGVKD. CDR3 sequence reads: CAISESAAALNSPLHF. CDR3 sequence (DNA): TGTGCCATCAGTGAGTCGGCCGCGGCCCTTAATTCACCCCTCCACTTT.

This chain links TRBV19 with TRBJ2-3; 8 bases align to TRBD1. This CDR3 comprises 14 residues. With V trimmed by 4 bases and J by 6 bases, 6 bases remained unmatched. Germline lookup yields CDR1 LNHDA and CDR2 SQIVND (reference sequence). The CDR3 loop is CASSTRQGLDTQYF. DNA for the CDR3: TGTGCCAGTAGTACACGACAGGGGTTGGATACGCAGTATTTT.

V gene TRBV28 combines with J gene TRBJ1-3; D is unresolved. This CDR3 region has 13 residues. Germline CDR1 and CDR2: MDHEN and SYDVKM. V was trimmed by 6 bases and J by 6 bases, leaving 12 bases between them. The CDR3 loop is CASRTTVENTIYF. CDR3 DNA: TGTGCCAGCAGAACCACAGTAGAAAACACCATATATTTT.

This clonotype was seen more than once but under ten times. V gene TRBV5-1 combines with J gene TRBJ2-7; TRBD2 aligns across 8 bases. The CDR3 totals 17 residues. Germline V gene lookup returns CDR1 SGHRS and CDR2 YFSETQ. J gave up 7 bases and V 5 bases, and 20 bases lay outside the gene matches. CDR3 nucleotides: TGCGCCAGCAGGGCTTGGGGTGTGGTTAGCGGGAATGATGAGCAGTACTTC. It codes for CASRAWGVVSGNDEQYF.

The chain is built from TRBV5-1 and TRBJ2-7, with 7 bases matching TRBD2. The germline gives CDR1 SGHRS, CDR2 YFSETQ. The CDR3 totals 15 residues. V gave up 4 bases and J gave up 3 bases; unmatched junction bases: 10. CDR3 nucleotide sequence: TGCGCCAGCAGCGAGCGGGGACTACTTAACTACGAGCAGTACTTC. Amino acids: CASSERGLLNYEQYF.

This clonotype was seen ten or more times. The chain employs TRBV11-2 and TRBJ2-1; tentatively, D is TRBD1 (5 bases). V was clipped by 5 bases and J by 7 bases, with 9 bases between them. The germline CDR1 and CDR2 sequences are SGHAT and FQNNGV. The CDR3 loop spans 12 amino acids. The DNA of the CDR3 is TGTGCCAGCAGCCCCGCAGGGAATGAGCAGTTCTTC. Protein: CASSPAGNEQFF.

In this sample, this clonotype turned up a few times. The chain is built from TRBV25-1 and TRBJ2-7, with unresolved D. With 3 bases removed from V and 3 bases from J, the gap between germline ends came to 12 bases. The CDR3 spans 14 residues. Germline V lookup: CDR1 MGHDK, CDR2 SYGVNS. The CDR3 sequence is CASSEFESLYEQYF. As DNA, the CDR3 is TGTGCCAGCAGTGAGTTCGAGTCTCTCTACGAGCAGTACTTC.

This clonotype has at least ten counts. V gene TRBV28 combines with J gene TRBJ2-3, with D perhaps TRBD2 (5 bases). The V end lost 10 bases, the J end lost 5 bases, and 16 bases lay between the germline ends. CDR1 is MDHEN and CDR2 is SYDVKM in the germline V gene. The CDR3 has 13 residues. In DNA, the CDR3 is TGTGCCACCGTATTTGAGGGCTTAGATACGCAGTATTTT. Protein product: CATVFEGLDTQYF.

This sequence joins TRBV3-1 and TRBJ1-1, with TRBD1 identical over 10 bases. CDR1 LGHDT and CDR2 YNNKEL come from the germline V gene (reference sequence). This CDR3 has 15 amino acids. The V segment lost 2 bases and the J segment 6 bases; nucleotides outside the gene matches: 6. CDR3: CASSQTGTGAPEAFF. CDR3 nucleotide sequence: TGTGCCAGCAGCCAAACCGGGACAGGGGCCCCTGAAGCTTTCTTT.

The sample holds a few counts of this clonotype. The chain's CDR3 is CASSSTGGPIYEQYF. The CDR3 nucleotides read TGTGCCAGCAGTTCGACGGGGGGTCCTATCTACGAGCAGTACTTC. The V gene is TRBV28, the J gene TRBJ2-7, with TRBD2 identical over 7 bases. J gave up 3 bases and V 4 bases, and 9 bases lay outside the gene matches. In germline, CDR1 is MDHEN, CDR2 SYDVKM. The CDR3 is 15 residues long.

Remarks on this clonotype: It may be a read error: a sequence one base away is much more abundant. This rearrangement joins TRBV20-1 to TRBJ2-3; the D gene is possibly TRBD2 (5 bases). This CDR3 comprises 16 residues. The germline V gene encodes CDR1 DFQATT and CDR2 SNEGSKA (reference sequence). Trimming cost V 1 base and J 5 bases, with 19 bases left between them. The CDR3 DNA reads TGCAGTGCTAGAGGGGCTAGAGGGAGCGCTTTAGATACGCAGTATTTT. This sequence encodes CSARGARGSALDTQYF.

This clonotype was counted a few times. V is TRBV10-3 and J is TRBJ2-7, with a tentative D call TRBD1 (6 bases). Germline assignment: CDR1 ENHRY and CDR2 SYGVKD. The CDR3 contains 13 residues. Trimming pared 5 bases from V and 0 bases from J, leaving 8 bases between. The CDR3 DNA reads TGTGCCATCAGTCTGACAGGCTCCTACGAGCAGTACTTC. This sequence encodes CAISLTGSYEQYF.

This clonotype has ten or more counts. This chain's CDR3 is CSAASASLHEQYF. Here the CDR3 DNA reads TGCAGTGCCGCTAGCGCTAGCCTACACGAGCAGTACTTC. The V and J genes are TRBV20-1 and TRBJ2-7; D might be TRBD2 (6 bases). This CDR3 contains 13 residues. V was trimmed by 6 bases and J by 5 bases, leaving 17 bases between them. The germline V gene encodes CDR1 DFQATT and CDR2 SNEGSKA (reference sequence).

The CDR3 coding sequence is TGCGCCAGCAGCTTGGATCAGGGCATGAACACTGAAGCTTTCTTT. It translates to CASSLDQGMNTEAFF. This rearrangement joins TRBV5-1 to TRBJ1-1; perhaps TRBD1 as D (5 bases). V gave up 0 bases and J gave up 0 bases, with 9 bases separating them. Germline loops: CDR1 SGHRS, CDR2 YFSETQ. This CDR3 comprises 15 residues.

This clonotype was picked up a small number of times. The rearrangement joins TRBV3-1 to TRBJ2-7; D call uncertain. The CDR3 has 13 residues. The V end lost 0 bases, the J end lost 5 bases, and 8 bases lay between the germline ends. Germline V gives CDR1 LGHDT, CDR2 YNNKEL (reference sequence). Here the CDR3 reads CASSQDTSDEQYF. The CDR3 DNA follows: TGTGCCAGCAGCCAAGATACGAGCGACGAGCAGTACTTC.

As concerns this clonotype: This may stem from a read error, because a much larger clone lies one nucleotide away. This chain links TRBV12-3 or TRBV12-4 with TRBJ2-7; 7 nucleotides agree with TRBD2. V dropped 6 bases and J dropped 4; count of bases not matched to a gene: 9. The CDR3 extends over 14 amino acids. CDR3 sequence reads: CASSSGLESYEQYF. CDR3 coding DNA: TGTGCCAGCAGCTCCGGACTAGAGTCGTACGAGCAGTACTTC.

This clonotype was seen repeatedly, ten times or more. This chain uses TRBV7-8 with TRBJ1-1; possible D gene TRBD1, 6 bases. The CDR3 loop spans 15 amino acids. V was pared by 1 base and J by 1 base, with 10 bases between. Germline-derived CDR1 and CDR2 are SGHVS and FQNEAQ. CDR3 loop: CASSLGGHRNTEAFF. The CDR3 region has the DNA TGTGCCAGCAGCTTAGGGGGACACCGGAACACTGAAGCTTTCTTT.

There are a few counts of this clonotype. The V and J genes are TRBV5-1 and TRBJ2-3; 13 bases are shared with TRBD2. Germline CDR1 reads SGHRS; CDR2 reads YFSETQ. The CDR3 spans 15 residues. Trimming cost V 4 bases and J 5 bases; bases outside gene matches: 4. This CDR3 reads CASSRLAGGEDTQYF. The CDR3 nucleotides read TGCGCCAGCAGCCGACTAGCGGGAGGCGAAGATACGCAGTATTTT. The full variable domain, completed using reference TRBV5-1 and TRBJ2-3, is KAGVTQTPRYLIKTRGQQVTLSCSPISGHRSVSWYQQTPGQGLQFLFEYFSETQRNKGNFPGRFSGRQFSNSRSEMNVSTLELGDSALYLCASSRLAGGEDTQYFGPGTRLTVL.

This clonotype has a handful of counts. The chain has TRBV20-1 and TRBJ2-7; D tentatively fits TRBD1 or TRBD2 (5 bases each). CDR1 and CDR2 (germline): DFQATT, SNEGSKA (reference sequence). The V and J ends lost 1 base and 1 base respectively, with 11 bases between them. This CDR3 is 14 amino acids long. Here the CDR3 reads CSARGDGPSYEQYF. In DNA, the CDR3 is TGCAGTGCTAGAGGGGACGGGCCTTCCTACGAGCAGTACTTC.

This clonotype was recorded at least ten times. The V and J genes are TRBV10-3 and TRBJ2-4, with D uncertain. Trimming shortened V by 0 bases and J by 4 bases, and 19 bases separated the two germline ends. This CDR3 comprises 18 residues. Germline V gives CDR1 ENHRY, CDR2 SYGVKD. CDR3 amino acids: CAISESILGLTTKNIQYF. The CDR3 DNA reads TGTGCCATCAGTGAGTCGATCCTTGGTCTAACCACAAAAAACATTCAGTACTTC.

This clonotype came up many times. V is TRBV5-1 and J is TRBJ1-2; 9 bases match TRBD1. Trimming removed 3 bases from V and 4 bases from J; junction bases left unmatched: 4. CDR1 and CDR2 (germline): SGHRS, YFSETQ. The CDR3 extends over 14 amino acids. CDR3 nucleotides: TGCGCCAGCAGCTCTGGACAGGGGACCTATGGCTACACCTTC. Translation: CASSSGQGTYGYTF.

This clonotype was detected ten times or more. The chain carries TRBV6-2 or TRBV6-3 and TRBJ1-1; a weak D match, TRBD1 (6 bases). Germline values: CDR1 MNHEY, CDR2 SVGEGT. Trimming cost V 1 base and J 0 bases, with 18 bases left between them. CDR3 length: 18 amino acids. Here the CDR3 DNA reads TGTGCCAGCAGTTACTTGCAGGGGACCCTGGCCCTGAACACTGAAGCTTTCTTT. Protein product: CASSYLQGTLALNTEAFF.